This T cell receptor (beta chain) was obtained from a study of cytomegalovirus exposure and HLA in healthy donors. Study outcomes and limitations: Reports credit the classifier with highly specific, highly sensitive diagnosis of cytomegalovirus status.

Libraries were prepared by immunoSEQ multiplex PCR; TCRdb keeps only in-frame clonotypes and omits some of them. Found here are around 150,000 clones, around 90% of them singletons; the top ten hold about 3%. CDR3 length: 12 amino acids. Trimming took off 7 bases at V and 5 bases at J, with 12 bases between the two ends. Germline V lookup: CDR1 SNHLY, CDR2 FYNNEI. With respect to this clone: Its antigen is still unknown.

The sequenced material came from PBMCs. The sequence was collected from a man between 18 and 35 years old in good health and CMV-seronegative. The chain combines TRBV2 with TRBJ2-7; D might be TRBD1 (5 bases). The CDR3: CASTRAGDEQYF. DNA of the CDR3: TGTGCCAGCACCAGGGCTGGGGACGAGCAGTACTTC.